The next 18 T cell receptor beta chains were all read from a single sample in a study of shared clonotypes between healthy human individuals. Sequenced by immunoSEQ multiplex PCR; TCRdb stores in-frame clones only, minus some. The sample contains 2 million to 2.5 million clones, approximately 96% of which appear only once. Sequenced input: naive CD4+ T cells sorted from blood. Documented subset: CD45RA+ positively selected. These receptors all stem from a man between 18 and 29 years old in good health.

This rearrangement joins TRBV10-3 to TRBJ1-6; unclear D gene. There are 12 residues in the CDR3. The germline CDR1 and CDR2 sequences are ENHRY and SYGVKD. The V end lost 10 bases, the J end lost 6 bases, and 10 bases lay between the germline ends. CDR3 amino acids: CATCAGNSPLHF. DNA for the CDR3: TGTGCCACATGCGCCGGTAATTCACCCCTCCACTTT.

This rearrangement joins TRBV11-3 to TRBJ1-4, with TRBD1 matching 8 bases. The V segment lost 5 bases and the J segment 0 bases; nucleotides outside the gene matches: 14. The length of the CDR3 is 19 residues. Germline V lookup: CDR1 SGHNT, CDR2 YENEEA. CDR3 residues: CASSPPTGAQLATNEKLFF. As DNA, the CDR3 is TGTGCCAGCAGCCCCCCGACAGGGGCGCAACTCGCAACTAATGAAAAACTGTTTTTT.

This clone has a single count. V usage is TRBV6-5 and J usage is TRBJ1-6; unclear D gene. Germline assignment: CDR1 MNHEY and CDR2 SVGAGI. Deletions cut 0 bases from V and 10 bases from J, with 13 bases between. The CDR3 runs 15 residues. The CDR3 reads CASSYSARSESPLHF. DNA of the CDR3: TGTGCCAGCAGTTACTCGGCGAGGTCCGAGTCACCCCTCCACTTT.

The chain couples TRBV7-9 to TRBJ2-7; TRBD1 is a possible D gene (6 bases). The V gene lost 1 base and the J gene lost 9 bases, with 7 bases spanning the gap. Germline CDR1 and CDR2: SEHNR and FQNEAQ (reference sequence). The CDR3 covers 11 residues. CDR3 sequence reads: CASSLETGQYF. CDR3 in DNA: TGTGCCAGCAGCTTAGAGACAGGGCAGTACTTC.

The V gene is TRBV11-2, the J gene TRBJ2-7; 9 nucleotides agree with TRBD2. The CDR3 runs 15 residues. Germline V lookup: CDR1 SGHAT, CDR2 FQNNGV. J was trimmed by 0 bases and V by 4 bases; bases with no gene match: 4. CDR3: CASSSPAGGSYEQYF. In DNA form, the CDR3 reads TGTGCCAGCAGCTCACCAGCGGGAGGCTCCTACGAGCAGTACTTC.

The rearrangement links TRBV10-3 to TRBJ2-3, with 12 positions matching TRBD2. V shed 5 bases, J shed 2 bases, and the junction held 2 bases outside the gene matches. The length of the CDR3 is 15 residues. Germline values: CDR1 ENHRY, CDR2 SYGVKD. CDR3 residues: CAISLAGGTTDTQYF. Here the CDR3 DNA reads TGTGCCATCAGTCTAGCGGGGGGGACCACAGATACGCAGTATTTT.

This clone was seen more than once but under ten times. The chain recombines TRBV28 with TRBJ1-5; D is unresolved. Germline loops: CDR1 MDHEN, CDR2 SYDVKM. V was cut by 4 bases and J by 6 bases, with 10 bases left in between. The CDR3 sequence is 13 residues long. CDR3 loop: CASSSAVFQPQHF. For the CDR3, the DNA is TGTGCCAGCAGTTCCGCCGTATTTCAGCCCCAGCATTTT.

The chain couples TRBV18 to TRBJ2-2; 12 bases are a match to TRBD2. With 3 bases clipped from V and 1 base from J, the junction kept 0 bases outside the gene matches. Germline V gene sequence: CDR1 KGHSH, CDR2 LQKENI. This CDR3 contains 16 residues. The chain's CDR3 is CASSPTSGGNTGELFF. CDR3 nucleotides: TGTGCCAGCTCACCGACTAGCGGGGGGAACACCGGGGAGCTGTTTTTT.

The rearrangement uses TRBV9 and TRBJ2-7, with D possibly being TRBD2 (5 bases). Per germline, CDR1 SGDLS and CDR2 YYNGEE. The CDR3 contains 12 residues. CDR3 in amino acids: CNRPGNGGEQYF. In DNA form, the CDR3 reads TGTAACCGTCCGGGGAATGGTGGTGAGCAGTACTTC.

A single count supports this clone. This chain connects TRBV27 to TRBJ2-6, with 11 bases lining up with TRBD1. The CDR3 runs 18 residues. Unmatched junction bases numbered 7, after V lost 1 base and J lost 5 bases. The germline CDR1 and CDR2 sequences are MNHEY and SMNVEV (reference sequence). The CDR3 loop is CASSLLGTGGPRANVLTF. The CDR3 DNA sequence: TGTGCCAGCAGTTTATTGGGGACAGGGGGACCTAGGGCCAACGTCCTGACTTTC.

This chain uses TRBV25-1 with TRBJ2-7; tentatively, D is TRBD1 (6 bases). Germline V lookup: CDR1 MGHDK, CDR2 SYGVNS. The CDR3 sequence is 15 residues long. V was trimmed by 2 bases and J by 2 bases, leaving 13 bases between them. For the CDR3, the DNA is TGTGCCAGCAGTGAAAGCAGACAGGTTCCCTACGAGCAGTACTTC. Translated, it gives CASSESRQVPYEQYF.

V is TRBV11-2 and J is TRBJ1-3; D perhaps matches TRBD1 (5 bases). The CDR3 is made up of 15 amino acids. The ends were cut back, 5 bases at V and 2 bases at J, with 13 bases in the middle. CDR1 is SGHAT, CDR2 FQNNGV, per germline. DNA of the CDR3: TGTGCCAGCAGCCGAATCCCGACAGCTGGAAACACCATATATTTT. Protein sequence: CASSRIPTAGNTIYF.

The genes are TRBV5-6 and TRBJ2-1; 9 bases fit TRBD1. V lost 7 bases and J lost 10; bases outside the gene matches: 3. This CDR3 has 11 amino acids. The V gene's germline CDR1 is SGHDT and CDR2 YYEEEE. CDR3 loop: CASDRGYEQFF. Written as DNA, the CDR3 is TGTGCCAGCGACAGGGGGTACGAGCAGTTCTTC.

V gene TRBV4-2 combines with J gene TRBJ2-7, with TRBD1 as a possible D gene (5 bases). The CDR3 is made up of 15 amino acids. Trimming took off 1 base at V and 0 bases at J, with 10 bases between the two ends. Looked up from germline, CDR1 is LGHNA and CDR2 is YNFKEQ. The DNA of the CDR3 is TGTGCCAGCAGCCAAGGAGACAGTAGCTCCTACGAGCAGTACTTC. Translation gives CASSQGDSSSYEQYF.

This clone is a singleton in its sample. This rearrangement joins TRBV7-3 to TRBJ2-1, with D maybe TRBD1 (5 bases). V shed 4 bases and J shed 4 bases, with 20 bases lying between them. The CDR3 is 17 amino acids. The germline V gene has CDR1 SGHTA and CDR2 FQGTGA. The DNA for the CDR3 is TGTGCCAGCAGCTCCCACCCAGGGTCTCTGGGGTACAATGAGCAGTTCTTC. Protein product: CASSSHPGSLGYNEQFF.

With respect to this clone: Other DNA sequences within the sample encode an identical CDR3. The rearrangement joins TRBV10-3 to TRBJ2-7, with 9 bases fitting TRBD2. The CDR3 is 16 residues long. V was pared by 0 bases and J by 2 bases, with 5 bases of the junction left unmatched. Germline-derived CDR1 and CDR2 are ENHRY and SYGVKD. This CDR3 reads CAISESGGGAPYEQYF. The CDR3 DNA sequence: TGTGCCATCAGTGAGTCTGGCGGGGGGGCCCCCTACGAGCAGTACTTC.

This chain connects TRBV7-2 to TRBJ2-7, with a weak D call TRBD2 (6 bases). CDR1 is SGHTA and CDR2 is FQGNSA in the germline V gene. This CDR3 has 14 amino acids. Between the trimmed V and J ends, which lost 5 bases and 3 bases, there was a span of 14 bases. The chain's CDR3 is CASSPGGALYEQYF. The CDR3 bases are TGTGCCAGCAGCCCAGGAGGGGCCCTCTACGAGCAGTACTTC.

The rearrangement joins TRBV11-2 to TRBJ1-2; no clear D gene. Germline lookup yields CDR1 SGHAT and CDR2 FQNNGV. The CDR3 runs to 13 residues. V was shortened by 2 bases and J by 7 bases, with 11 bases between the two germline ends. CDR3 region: CASSLLRLSGYTF. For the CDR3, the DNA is TGTGCCAGCAGCTTACTTAGGTTGTCTGGCTACACCTTC. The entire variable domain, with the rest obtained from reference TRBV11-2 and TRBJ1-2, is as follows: EAGVAQSPRYKIIEKRQSVAFWCNPISGHATLYWYQQILGQGPKLLIQFQNNGVVDDSQLPKDRFSAERLKGVDSTLKIQPAKLEDSAVYLCASSLLRLSGYTFGSGTRLTVV.